The 20 T cell receptor beta chains given below trace back to one sample, sequenced in a study of human T cells and chemical hapten exposure (dated by TCRdb to about 2021). Libraries were made using RACE. TCRdb shows the sequencer as NextSeq 500. TCRdb redid the processing of the public reads, applying fastp at Q25 and MiXCR, and retained in-frame beta chains. Rows are unified per CDR3 protein, each entry keeping the most common DNA and genes. The sample includes approximately 80,000 distinct CDR3 sequences, with about 9.4% observed a single time. The top ten hold around 5% of the sample. The time point label for this specimen denotes: patch test 2, 6 weeks after DPC sensitization. The sample's treatment or condition label, decoded: therapeutic diphenylcyclopropenone sensitization with weekly scalp DPC. Sequenced material: whole blood, taken in connection with sensitization to the hapten diphenylcyclopropenone (DPC). The receptors were sampled from a woman aged 45-59 years with alopecia areata. Some clones in this sample may be carry-over from other donors' samples.

This clonotype was seen many times. This chain connects TRBV10-3 to TRBJ2-1; 12 nucleotides agree with TRBD2. Germline lookup yields CDR1 ENHRY and CDR2 SYGVKD. This CDR3 comprises 15 residues. The V and J ends lost 6 bases and 6 bases, in that order; junction bases with no gene match: 6. The CDR3 protein is CAIRRLAGEVNEQFF. CDR3 nucleotides: TGTGCCATCAGACGACTAGCGGGAGAAGTCAATGAGCAGTTCTTC.

This clonotype was recorded many times. This rearrangement joins TRBV29-1 to TRBJ2-7; D unresolved. Germline CDR1 SQVTM, CDR2 ANQGSEA. This CDR3 is 13 amino acids long. Deletions cut 6 bases from V and 6 bases from J, with 18 bases between. CDR3 nucleotides: TGCAGCGTGCGACTGCTTATCCTAAGCGAGCAGTACTTC. Translated: CSVRLLILSEQYF.

The sample holds many counts of this clonotype. The V and J genes are TRBV27 and TRBJ2-7; D remains unclear. CDR1 and CDR2 (germline): MNHEY, SMNVEV (reference sequence). V was shortened by 0 bases and J by 6 bases, with 9 bases between the two germline ends. CDR3 length equals 13 residues. CDR3 amino acids: CASSLSPYFEQYF. DNA for the CDR3: TGTGCCAGCAGTTTATCCCCATACTTCGAGCAGTACTTC.

This clonotype was recorded at least ten times. The chain is built from TRBV28 and TRBJ2-3; maybe TRBD2 (6 bases). The germline CDR1 and CDR2 sequences are MDHEN and SYDVKM. The ends were cut back, 2 bases at V and 3 bases at J, with 15 bases in the middle. The CDR3 is 16 residues long. The CDR3 sequence is CASSLPGLIGTDTQYF. In DNA, the CDR3 is TGTGCCAGCAGTTTACCGGGACTCATCGGGACAGATACGCAGTATTTT.

This clonotype appeared many times. This chain uses TRBV12-5 with TRBJ1-5, with 8 bases identical to TRBD1. CDR1 is LGHNT and CDR2 is FRNRAP in the germline V gene. V lost 1 base, J lost 5 bases, and 4 bases stayed unmatched. CDR3 length equals 15 residues. CDR3 protein: CASGLGTGSHQPQHF. In nucleotides, the CDR3 is TGTGCTAGTGGTTTGGGGACAGGGTCTCATCAGCCCCAGCATTTT.

The rearrangement uses TRBV5-6 and TRBJ2-2; TRBD2 matches 9 bases. The CDR3 spans 17 residues. J lost 4 bases, V lost 6 bases, and 13 bases had no gene match. Germline V gives CDR1 SGHDT, CDR2 YYEEEE. The chain's CDR3 is CASNRRLREGPTGELFF. CDR3 bases: TGTGCCAGCAACCGAAGGTTGCGGGAGGGCCCCACCGGGGAGCTGTTTTTT.

The rearrangement links TRBV5-1 to TRBJ2-1, with 8 bases fitting TRBD1. V shed 0 bases and J 0 bases; nucleotides not matched to a gene: 8. This CDR3 has 18 amino acids. Germline V CDR1 and CDR2: SGHRS, YFSETQ. The chain's CDR3 is CASSLGGPGQGSYNEQFF. The CDR3 DNA reads as TGCGCCAGCAGCTTGGGAGGACCCGGACAGGGCTCCTACAATGAGCAGTTCTTC.

This clonotype was seen at least ten times. J is TRBJ2-4 and V is TRBV9, with D possibly TRBD1 on 5 matching bases. Trimming cost V 4 bases and J 8 bases, with 16 bases left between them. CDR3 length equals 14 residues. From germline, CDR1 is SGDLS and CDR2 YYNGEE. CDR3 protein: CASSSGPSSYIQYF. DNA of the CDR3: TGTGCCAGCAGCTCAGGGCCCTCTTCATACATTCAGTACTTC.

This clonotype was recorded many times. This chain connects TRBV4-3 to TRBJ2-7; 8 bases agree with TRBD1. The germline V gene has CDR1 LGHNA and CDR2 YSLEER. J was trimmed by 4 bases and V by 0 bases; bases with no gene match: 8. This CDR3 is built from 16 residues. DNA of the CDR3: TGCGCCAGCAGCCAAGATCAAACAGGGGGGTTTTACGAGCAGTACTTC. As protein: CASSQDQTGGFYEQYF.

The J gene is TRBJ2-7, the V gene TRBV4-1; tentatively, D is TRBD1 (5 bases). V was pared by 4 bases and J by 2 bases, with 18 bases between. CDR1 is MGHRA and CDR2 is YSYEKL in the germline V gene. CDR3 length: 16 amino acids. As DNA, the CDR3 is TGCGCCAGCAGCCTTATGGGGCAGTGGTTACCCTACGAGCAGTACTTC. Translating gives CASSLMGQWLPYEQYF.

By its share, this clonotype is medium-sized (0.01 to 0.1%). V is TRBV28 and J is TRBJ2-7, with D perhaps matching TRBD1 (6 bases). This CDR3 spans 14 amino acids. Germline V lookup: CDR1 MDHEN, CDR2 SYDVKM. Trimming stripped 3 bases from V and 4 bases from J, with 13 bases between. Here the CDR3 reads CASSFTGLGYEQYF. The CDR3 DNA follows: TGTGCCAGCAGTTTTACAGGGTTGGGTTACGAGCAGTACTTC.

This clonotype occurred many times. The J gene is TRBJ2-1, the V gene TRBV2; 10 nucleotides align to TRBD1. Germline loops: CDR1 SNHLY, CDR2 FYNNEI. This CDR3 has 15 residues. J lost 13 bases, V lost 8 bases, and 17 bases had no gene match. DNA of the CDR3: TGTGCCAGCTTTCGTCAGAGGACAGGGGGGTTTTATCAGTTCTTC. The encoded protein is CASFRQRTGGFYQFF.

This clonotype was observed at least ten times. The chain carries TRBV11-2 and TRBJ2-7; 12 nucleotides agree with TRBD2. This CDR3 has 17 residues. Trimming took 5 bases from V and 2 from J; bases not matched to a gene: 10. Looked up from germline, CDR1 is SGHAT and CDR2 is FQNNGV. The CDR3 sequence: CASSPRLAGVGTYEQYF. The DNA of the CDR3 is TGTGCCAGCAGCCCACGACTAGCGGGAGTTGGGACCTACGAGCAGTACTTC.

This clonotype has ten or more counts. The chain combines TRBV18 with TRBJ2-3, with 12 positions matching TRBD2. The CDR3 consists of 16 residues. CDR1 and CDR2 (germline): KGHSH, LQKENI. The trim removed 6 bases at V and 0 bases at J, leaving 4 bases unmatched. In DNA form, the CDR3 reads TGTGCCAGCTCGCGTGGACTAGCGGGAAGCACAGATACGCAGTATTTT. Residues: CASSRGLAGSTDTQYF.

This clonotype was detected only a few times. The V call is TRBV4-3, the J call TRBJ2-1, with 7 bases matching TRBD2. CDR3 length equals 16 residues. Germline values: CDR1 LGHNA, CDR2 YSLEER. Trimming took 1 base from V and 7 from J; bases not matched to a gene: 10. CDR3 coding DNA: TGCGCCAGCAGCCAAGTTGTTTCGGGAGCGGGGAATGAGCAGTTCTTC. Its translation: CASSQVVSGAGNEQFF.

In its sample, this clonotype was seen many times. The chain has TRBV30 and TRBJ1-1, with D uncertain. Trimming left V 4 bases short and J 1 base short, with 7 bases between. Germline V lookup: CDR1 GTSNPN, CDR2 SVGIG (reference sequence). The length of the CDR3 is 12 residues. The CDR3: CAWKRKNTEAFF. CDR3 coding DNA: TGTGCCTGGAAAAGGAAGAACACTGAAGCTTTCTTT.

As for this clonotype: With a much larger clone just one base away, this may be a read error. V and J are TRBV28 and TRBJ1-5, with TRBD1 matching over 7 bases. V gave up 7 bases and J gave up 4 bases; unmatched junction bases: 10. There are 15 residues in the CDR3. The germline CDR1 and CDR2 sequences are MDHEN and SYDVKM. The CDR3 DNA sequence: TGTGCCAGCACCCCCTTCGGACAGGCAAATCAGCCCCAGCATTTT. Residues: CASTPFGQANQPQHF.

This rearrangement joins TRBV6-5 to TRBJ2-7; TRBD1 aligns across 9 bases. There are 15 residues in the CDR3. The germline gives CDR1 MNHEY, CDR2 SVGAGI. V lost 2 bases, J lost 2 bases, and 4 bases stayed unmatched. The CDR3 sequence: CASSYGTGTAYEQYF. The CDR3 bases are TGTGCCAGCAGTTACGGGACAGGGACAGCCTACGAGCAGTACTTC.

The chain uses TRBV12-3 or TRBV12-4 and TRBJ1-6; weak D call: TRBD1 (6 bases). The CDR3 loop spans 14 amino acids. Trimming took 3 bases from V and 4 from J, leaving 7 bases between them. CDR3 residues: CASSFGQYNSPLHF. CDR3 sequence (DNA): TGTGCCAGCAGTTTTGGACAGTATAATTCACCCCTCCACTTT.

This clonotype was observed a handful of times. The CDR3 DNA sequence: TGTGCCATCAGCCAAAGCACTAGCGACCTCCGGGGGGAGCAGTACTTC. This translates into CAISQSTSDLRGEQYF. The chain uses TRBV10-3 and TRBJ2-7; TRBD2 agrees at 7 bases. The CDR3 consists of 16 residues. V lost 6 bases, J lost 7 bases, and 18 bases stayed unmatched. Germline V gives CDR1 ENHRY, CDR2 SYGVKD.